This T cell receptor beta chain was retrieved from a study of cytomegalovirus exposure and HLA in healthy donors. The CDR3 totals 15 residues. The V end was cut by 3 bases, the J end by 4 bases, with 13 bases between. The germline V gene has CDR1 LNHDA and CDR2 SQIVND (reference sequence). For this clone: Its antigen remains unidentified.

Study-level findings and limits: A classifier reportedly called cytomegalovirus status with high sensitivity and specificity.

13 Jbeta primers and 60 Vbeta primers were used for the PCR. Sequenced by immunoSEQ multiplex PCR; TCRdb stores in-frame clones only, minus some. The data show more than 95,000 clones, 75% to 85% seen once. The sequencing sample was made of PBMCs. The genes are TRBV19 and TRBJ1-5; D gene unclear. The origin of this receptor is a man aged 30 to 39 in good health and CMV-seropositive. The CDR3 DNA reads as TGTGCCAGTAGTATCTGGGGTGCGGGGAATCAGCCCCAGCATTTT. Translation gives CASSIWGAGNQPQHF.